This paragraph reports one TCR beta chain. This entry belongs to a study of technical replicates of blood from a handful of donors. This CDR3 is built from 15 residues. The V gene's germline CDR1 is MNHEY and CDR2 SVGAGI. The trim removed 6 bases at V and 4 bases at J, leaving 9 bases unmatched. The data were produced by immunoSEQ multiplex PCR, yet TCRdb's version contains in-frame clones alone and is incomplete. The sample holds 55,000 to 60,000 clones, just under 95% seen once. The chain carries TRBV6-5 and TRBJ2-3; 8 bases fit TRBD1. The source material was PBMCs. The receptor's source is a human donor in good health. Some clones in this sample may be carry-over from other donors' samples. CDR3 sequence reads: CASRAGGAVPDTQYF. The CDR3 region has the DNA TGTGCCAGCAGGGCAGGGGGCGCGGTCCCAGATACGCAGTATTTT.